This is a list of T cell receptor beta chains from one sample in a study of regulatory T cells in long-lasting Graves disease. TCRdb re-derived calls from the multiplex PCR reads in MiXCR, one entry per CDR3 protein. Here the sample spans fewer than 650,000 distinct CDR3 sequences, 15% to 20% being singletons. This sample also appeared in a second study, on T cells in Graves' hyperthyroidism and ophthalmopathy.

Specimen: peripheral blood mononuclear cells (PBMCs), collected at new diagnosis, from a patient treated with antithyroid drugs. All receptors derive from a man aged 18 to 35 with Graves disease. The CDR3 runs from the conserved cysteine through the conserved F or W. A D gene is named only where the DNA matches it firmly. Size is stated for part of the rows, as once, few or many counts, or as a class when the clone is expanded.

clone_size j_call v_call d_call cdr3_aa cdr3_nt
few TRBJ2-7 TRBV27 TRBD2 CANSLFGGLALESYEQYF TGTGCCAACAGTTTATTTGGGGGACTAGCGCTAGAGTCCTACGAGCAGTACTTC
- TRBJ2-5 TRBV7-2 TRBD2 CASSTRTSRQETQYF TGTGCCAGCAGCACCCGGACTAGTCGTCAAGAGACCCAGTACTTC
many TRBJ2-2 TRBV12-3/TRBV12-4 TRBD1 CASTPLLRGLPNTGELFF TGTGCCAGCACCCCCCTGTTGAGGGGGCTTCCGAACACCGGGGAGCTGTTTTTT
many TRBJ2-7 TRBV27 TRBD2 CASSLAGLAGGSGAEQYF TGTGCCAGCAGTTTAGCGGGACTAGCGGGAGGGAGTGGTGCCGAGCAGTACTTC
- TRBJ1-1 TRBV5-6 - CASNQGNTEAFF TGTGCCAGCAATCAGGGGAACACTGAAGCTTTCTTT
- TRBJ1-4 TRBV20-1 - CSATSGGKLFF TGCAGTGCTACCAGCGGTGGGAAACTGTTTTTT
- TRBJ1-5 TRBV27 TRBD1 CASSLTLDRDQPQHF TGTGCCAGCAGTCTAACCCTCGACAGGGATCAGCCCCAGCATTTT
many TRBJ1-4 TRBV20-1 - CSAPRTASGEKLFF TGCAGTGCTCCTCGGACAGCTAGCGGGGAAAAACTGTTTTTT
- TRBJ2-2 TRBV6-2/TRBV6-3 TRBD2 CASSRLAGGPGTGELFF TGTGCCAGCAGTCGACTAGCGGGAGGGCCGGGCACCGGGGAGCTGTTTTTT
many TRBJ1-4 TRBV18 TRBD1 CASSPPGQGAEKLFF TGTGCCAGCTCACCACCGGGACAGGGGGCGGAAAAACTGTTTTTT
- TRBJ2-7 TRBV4-1 - CASSHVYKGGGEQYF TGCGCCAGCAGCCATGTTTACAAGGGTGGCGGCGAGCAGTACTTC
- TRBJ2-1 TRBV12-3/TRBV12-4 TRBD2 CASGLAGGHNEQFF TGTGCCAGCGGTCTGGCGGGAGGGCACAATGAGCAGTTCTTC
many TRBJ2-1 TRBV27 - CASSSRDQPQEQFF TGTGCCAGCAGTTCCCGGGACCAACCCCAGGAGCAGTTCTTC
- TRBJ2-7 TRBV20-1 - CSARDLRESFNYEQYF TGCAGTGCTAGAGATTTACGGGAGAGCTTTAATTACGAGCAGTACTTC
few TRBJ1-4 TRBV7-8 - CASSDAGGLNEKLFF TGTGCCAGCAGCGACGCCGGGGGACTTAATGAAAAACTGTTTTTT
many TRBJ2-1 TRBV20-1 - CSARDQVASNEQFF TGCAGTGCTAGAGATCAAGTAGCGTCCAATGAGCAGTTCTTC
- TRBJ2-2 TRBV18 TRBD2 CASSTSRTSGWQPGELFF TGTGCCAGCTCAACATCGAGGACTAGCGGGTGGCAACCCGGGGAGCTGTTTTTT
- TRBJ2-1 TRBV15 - CAAKDPYSYNEQFF TGTGCCGCCAAGGACCCTTACTCCTACAATGAGCAGTTCTTC
many TRBJ2-3 TRBV28 TRBD1 CASTRPGQPTHSTDTQYF TGTGCCAGCACCCGTCCGGGACAGCCGACTCATAGCACAGATACGCAGTATTTT
- TRBJ2-1 TRBV2 - CASSHPLHSYNEQFF TGTGCCAGCAGCCACCCCCTACACTCCTACAATGAGCAGTTCTTC
many TRBJ2-7 TRBV30 - CAWSAGLYEQYF TGTGCCTGGAGCGCAGGCCTCTACGAGCAGTACTTC
many TRBJ2-7 TRBV6-5 - CASSYAGAGSYEQYF TGTGCCAGCAGTTATGCCGGGGCAGGGAGCTACGAGCAGTACTTC
many TRBJ2-3 TRBV28 TRBD2 CASSPPGQLAGEGTDTQYF TGTGCCAGCAGCCCCCCAGGGCAACTAGCGGGAGAGGGCACAGATACGCAGTATTTT
many TRBJ2-1 TRBV5-1 TRBD1 CASSGGTGYNEQFF TGCGCCAGCAGCGGGGGGACAGGATACAATGAGCAGTTCTTC
many TRBJ2-5 TRBV5-5 - CASSLGVQDQETQYF TGTGCCAGCAGCTTGGGGGTACAAGACCAAGAGACCCAGTACTTC
many TRBJ2-1 TRBV12-3/TRBV12-4 - CASRHLLGVEQFF TGTGCCAGCAGGCATCTACTTGGCGTTGAGCAGTTCTTC
few TRBJ2-1 TRBV19 TRBD2 CASSIDRDYPYGEQFF TGTGCCAGTAGTATAGATCGGGACTACCCCTACGGTGAGCAGTTCTTC
- TRBJ1-2 TRBV7-8 - CASSLNQGPGSGYTF TGTGCCAGCAGCTTAAATCAGGGTCCTGGCAGTGGCTACACCTTC
many TRBJ1-6 TRBV18 - CASSPKPGGSSPLHF TGTGCCAGCTCACCAAAGCCCGGAGGGAGCTCACCCCTCCACTTT
many TRBJ2-7 TRBV2 - CASRWSSYEQYF TGTGCCAGCAGATGGAGCTCCTACGAGCAGTACTTC
many TRBJ2-5 TRBV5-1 - CASRPQGAQETQYF TGCGCCAGCAGGCCGCAGGGCGCACAAGAGACCCAGTACTTC
- TRBJ2-3 TRBV28 - CATRGAGTDTQYF TGTGCCACCCGGGGGGCCGGCACAGATACGCAGTATTTT
few TRBJ1-6 TRBV20-1 - CSARAGLEDSPLHF TGCAGTGCTAGAGCAGGGCTGGAGGATTCACCCCTCCACTTT
- TRBJ2-1 TRBV27 - CASSSVGSLSYNEQFF TGTGCCAGCAGTTCCGTGGGGTCTCTGTCCTACAATGAGCAGTTCTTC
- TRBJ1-2 TRBV2 - CASSESVEGGYTF TGTGCCAGCAGTGAATCTGTAGAGGGTGGCTACACCTTC
many TRBJ1-1 TRBV12-3/TRBV12-4 TRBD1 CASTNTGGTEAFF TGTGCCAGCACCAATACAGGGGGCACTGAAGCTTTCTTT
many TRBJ2-5 TRBV7-9 TRBD2 CASRTSGSRQTQYF TGTGCCAGCAGGACTAGCGGGAGTAGACAGACCCAGTACTTC
many TRBJ2-2 TRBV10-3 TRBD2 CAISDTSGMNTGELFF TGTGCCATCAGTGACACTAGCGGGATGAACACCGGGGAGCTGTTTTTT
many TRBJ2-3 TRBV29-1 TRBD2 CSVEGRGFTDTQYF TGCAGCGTTGAAGGGCGGGGGTTCACAGATACGCAGTATTTT
few TRBJ1-2 TRBV19 TRBD1 CASNEGGGNHYGYTF TGTGCCAGTAATGAGGGAGGGGGCAATCACTATGGCTACACCTTC